Each of the 16 T cell receptor beta chains below was sequenced from the same sample in a study of cytomegalovirus exposure and HLA in healthy donors. TCRdb keeps only in-frame clones here, not all; method: immunoSEQ multiplex PCR. The table has roughly 70,000 clones, just under 85% seen once. The sequenced material came from PBMCs. These receptors were collected from a man aged 25 to 40 in good health and CMV-seronegative.

The count of this clone is one. Other DNA sequences within the sample encode an identical CDR3. The chain couples TRBV27 to TRBJ2-1, with a weak D call TRBD1 (6 bases). The CDR3 runs to 13 residues. V lost 8 bases and J lost 3, with 11 bases in between. Germline values: CDR1 MNHEY, CDR2 SMNVEV (reference sequence). CDR3 DNA: TGTGCCAGCGGGACATCGGACTACAATGAGCAGTTCTTC. This translates into CASGTSDYNEQFF.

This chain links TRBV2 with TRBJ1-4; 7 nucleotides align to TRBD1. The germline V gene encodes CDR1 SNHLY and CDR2 FYNNEI. The CDR3 totals 18 residues. Germline trimming cut 0 bases from V and 8 bases from J; bases unmatched to any gene: 15. CDR3 loop: CASSEANPTRRGGEKLFF. In nucleotides, the CDR3 is TGTGCCAGCAGTGAAGCCAACCCTACTCGTAGAGGGGGCGAAAAACTGTTTTTT.

This clone has only a few counts. The chain has TRBV5-1 and TRBJ2-5, with TRBD1 identical over 12 bases. J was trimmed by 0 bases and V by 4 bases; bases with no gene match: 4. The CDR3 consists of 16 residues. Germline V gene data show CDR1 as SGHRS and CDR2 as YFSETQ. The CDR3 here is CASSGGTGGYQETQYF. In DNA form, the CDR3 reads TGCGCCAGCAGCGGAGGGACAGGGGGCTACCAAGAGACCCAGTACTTC.

This clone was counted a single time. V usage is TRBV6-6 and J usage is TRBJ2-1; the D gene is possibly TRBD1 (6 bases). The CDR3 extends over 13 amino acids. Germline V lookup: CDR1 MNHNY, CDR2 SVGAGI (reference sequence). V was shortened by 4 bases and J by 4 bases, with 8 bases between the two germline ends. The CDR3 spells CASSSQGYNEQFF. Written as DNA, the CDR3 is TGTGCCAGCAGTTCACAGGGATACAATGAGCAGTTCTTC.

The CDR3 sequence: CASGLAEYNEQFF. CDR3 coding DNA: TGTGCCAGCGGACTAGCGGAATACAATGAGCAGTTCTTC. The rearrangement uses TRBV7-3 and TRBJ2-1; 10 nucleotides align to TRBD2. V was clipped by 8 bases and J by 4 bases; unmatched bases: 2. Germline-derived CDR1 and CDR2 are SGHTA and FQGTGA. This CDR3 region has 13 residues.

The genes are TRBV27 and TRBJ2-7; perhaps TRBD2 as D (9 bases). Germline CDR1 reads MNHEY; CDR2 reads SMNVEV (reference sequence). This CDR3 has 17 amino acids. V was shortened by 5 bases and J by 1 base, with 21 bases between the two germline ends. The CDR3 DNA follows: TGTGCCAGCAGTGCGGGGGGGACAGGTGACTTTTCCTACGAGCAGTACTTC. This sequence encodes CASSAGGTGDFSYEQYF.

This clone was counted a few times. The genes are TRBV7-8 and TRBJ2-7, with 8 positions matching TRBD1. V lost 4 bases, J lost 2 bases, and 13 bases stayed unmatched. In germline, CDR1 is SGHVS, CDR2 FQNEAQ. The CDR3 runs to 17 residues. Written as DNA, the CDR3 is TGTGCCAGCAGCTCCCAGAATCCGGACAGGGTAGCCTACGAGCAGTACTTC. This gives the protein CASSSQNPDRVAYEQYF.

This chain links TRBV29-1 with TRBJ1-2; D unresolved. Per germline, CDR1 SQVTM and CDR2 ANQGSEA. The CDR3 spans 10 residues. The ends were cut back, 3 bases at V and 8 bases at J, with 7 bases in the middle. The CDR3 DNA reads as TGCAGCGTTGAGGCATCCGGCTACACCTTC. It encodes CSVEASGYTF.

The chain joins TRBV7-9 to TRBJ2-3, with 12 bases that match TRBD2. CDR3 size: 16 residues. Per the germline V gene, CDR1 is SEHNR and CDR2 is FQNEAQ (reference sequence). With 5 bases clipped from V and 4 bases from J, the junction kept 7 bases outside the gene matches. CDR3 nucleotides: TGTGCCAGCAGCCGCCTAGCGGGAGGGCTGGCAGATACGCAGTATTTT. It encodes CASSRLAGGLADTQYF. Drawing the rest from reference TRBV7-9 and TRBJ2-3, the complete variable domain is DTGVSQNPRHKITKRGQNVTFRCDPISEHNRLYWYRQTLGQGPEFLTYFQNEAQLEKSRLLSDRFSAERPKGSFSTLEIQRTEQGDSAMYLCASSRLAGGLADTQYFGPGTRLTVL.

The chain has TRBV13 and TRBJ1-1, with 10 nucleotides matching TRBD1. The CDR3 loop spans 15 amino acids. V was pared by 5 bases and J by 1 base, with 4 bases of the junction left unmatched. The germline V gene has CDR1 PRHDT and CDR2 FYEKMQ (reference sequence). The CDR3 reads CASSERTGGNTEAFF. CDR3 bases: TGTGCCAGCAGCGAGAGGACAGGGGGGAACACTGAAGCTTTCTTT.

The rearrangement links TRBV7-6 to TRBJ1-6; the D is unclear. The CDR3 contains 14 residues. In germline, CDR1 is SGHVS, CDR2 FNYEAQ. The V gene lost 3 bases and the J gene lost 11 bases, with 14 bases spanning the gap. The CDR3 DNA reads as TGTGCCAGCAGCTTGGGAGGAGGGCGGGCACCCCTCCACTTT. Translated: CASSLGGGRAPLHF.

This clone was seen just once. The rearrangement joins TRBV4-3 to TRBJ2-7, with TRBD1 as a possible D gene (6 bases). Per the germline V gene, CDR1 is LGHNA and CDR2 is YSLEER. CDR3 length: 13 residues. Trimming removed 4 bases from V and 3 bases from J, with 10 bases in between. This CDR3 reads CASSPDRDYEQYF. The CDR3 coding sequence is TGCGCCAGCAGCCCGGACAGAGACTACGAGCAGTACTTC.

The chain links TRBV28 to TRBJ1-2; no firm D call. V lost 8 bases and J 8 bases, leaving 15 bases between the germline ends. Germline loops: CDR1 MDHEN, CDR2 SYDVKM. The CDR3 has 12 residues. CDR3 nucleotides: TGTGCCAGCTCCCGGGGTATGGGGGGCTACACCTTC. This encodes CASSRGMGGYTF.

The chain is built from TRBV4-3 and TRBJ1-1, with D possibly TRBD1 on 5 matching bases. Germline CDR1 is LGHNA and CDR2 is YSLEER. V was clipped by 1 base and J by 11 bases, with 11 bases between them. The CDR3 runs 12 residues. The CDR3 here is CASSQGGRAAFF. CDR3 bases: TGCGCCAGCAGCCAAGGGGGCAGGGCCGCTTTCTTT.

The chain has TRBV5-1 and TRBJ2-5, with D tentatively TRBD1 (6 bases). V shed 3 bases and J shed 1 base, with 10 bases lying between them. Germline V gene lookup returns CDR1 SGHRS and CDR2 YFSETQ. This CDR3 region has 14 residues. Written as DNA, the CDR3 is TGCGCCAGCAGCTCGGGGACACCCCAAGAGACCCAGTACTTC. Protein product: CASSSGTPQETQYF.

The chain employs TRBV18 and TRBJ1-2; D is perhaps TRBD1 (5 bases). The V end was cut by 6 bases, the J end by 6 bases, with 14 bases between. CDR1 and CDR2 from the germline V gene are KGHSH and LQKENI. The CDR3 extends over 13 amino acids. Here the CDR3 reads CASSSDRTDGYTF. The CDR3 DNA follows: TGTGCCAGCTCTTCAGACAGAACTGATGGCTACACCTTC.